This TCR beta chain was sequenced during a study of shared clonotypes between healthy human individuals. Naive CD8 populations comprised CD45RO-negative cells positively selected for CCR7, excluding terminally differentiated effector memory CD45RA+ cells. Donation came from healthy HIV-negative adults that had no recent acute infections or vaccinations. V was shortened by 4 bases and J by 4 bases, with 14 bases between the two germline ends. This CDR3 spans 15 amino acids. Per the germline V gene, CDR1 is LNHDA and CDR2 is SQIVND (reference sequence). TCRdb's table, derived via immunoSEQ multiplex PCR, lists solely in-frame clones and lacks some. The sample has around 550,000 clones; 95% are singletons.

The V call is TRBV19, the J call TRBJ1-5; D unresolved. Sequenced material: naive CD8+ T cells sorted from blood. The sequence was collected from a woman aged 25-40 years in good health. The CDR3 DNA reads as TGTGCCAGTAGTACCCCGTGGACGGGAAATCAGCCCCAGCATTTT. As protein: CASSTPWTGNQPQHF.